These T cell receptor beta chains were read from a single sample in a study of human T cells and chemical hapten exposure. One entry per CDR3 protein, called by TCRdb with MiXCR from the RACE reads. The sample consists of 300,000 to 450,000 distinct CDR3 sequences, more than 4.5% of them appearing once. The specimen comprised whole blood, sampled in connection with sensitization to the hapten diphenylcyclopropenone (DPC). The receptor source for this set is a woman between 45 and 65 years old with alopecia areata. Some clones in this sample may be carry-over from other donors' samples. The CDR3 runs from the conserved cysteine through the conserved F or W. The D gene is left open where the match is weak. Size is stated for part of the rows, as once, few or many counts, or as a class when the clone is expanded.

v_gene | d_gene | abundance | CDR3aa
TRBV6-4 | . | . | CASSDSPGEGDTQYF
TRBV29-1 | . | many | CSVDGGNTGELFF
TRBV5-1 | . | many | CASSPRTSTTGYSYNEQFF
TRBV18 | . | . | CASSLRVSGISYEQYF
TRBV10-3 | . | many | CAISEDSTGELFF
TRBV4-2 | TRBD1 | . | CASSQPSGDRPYYEQYF
TRBV5-1 | . | many | CASSSDLSEQFF
TRBV6-5 | . | many | CASTETARRETQYF
TRBV29-1 | . | few | CSPVRQMNTEAFF
TRBV15 | . | few | CATSRVDSYGYTF
TRBV20-1 | TRBD2 | . | CSARDGGLAGGGTDTQYF
TRBV20-1 | . | . | CSATRVLYGYTF
TRBV5-1 | . | . | CASSSVLADEQFF
TRBV6-5 | . | . | CASSPPLHNTEAFF
TRBV6-1 | TRBD1 | many | CASSEATGQRSYEQYF
TRBV6-6 | . | many | CASSRYLGAADPTEAFF
TRBV2 | . | many | CAGRLQGPTYEQYF
TRBV20-1 | TRBD2 | many | CSVQGGTSRTDTQYF
TRBV20-1 | TRBD2 | many | CSARGAGTSGRTDTQYF
TRBV20-1 | TRBD2 | few | CSAPARVAGHTDTQYF
TRBV20-1 | . | few | CSAYRGGGEQYF
TRBV12-3/TRBV12-4 | TRBD1 | . | CASSFILGQVRNYGYTF
TRBV20-1 | TRBD1 | few | CSAPKPGTGFTGELFF
TRBV9 | TRBD2 | many | CASSPRAAGRIITDTQYF
TRBV11-2 | TRBD1 | . | CASSTGTAFLQETQYF
TRBV9 | TRBD1 | many | CASSLGGPGTEAFF
TRBV11-2 | TRBD1 | few | CASSLDRGQFNSGANVLTF
TRBV21-1 | . | few | CASRGAGGANYGYTF
TRBV6-2/TRBV6-3 | TRBD2 | few | CASSASGTSSYEQYF
TRBV5-6 | TRBD1 | few | CASSFQGVLVYDTEAFF
TRBV5-4 | . | . | CASSRDRHPDNEQFF
TRBV7-2 | TRBD1 | few | CASSQDRAFGYTF
TRBV29-1 | . | many | CCGLVANTEAFF
TRBV12-3/TRBV12-4 | . | few | CASSLNSLWPQHF
TRBV3-1 | . | few | CASSQDPATEKLFF
TRBV20-1 | . | many | CSATRTVRSTQYF
TRBV11-2 | TRBD1 | many | CASSWAQGVQETQYF
TRBV6-4 | . | many | CASSEGGVTDSPLHF
TRBV20-1 | . | few | CSASQGLNTEAFF